The 3 T cell receptor beta chains listed next were all sequenced from one sample in a study of blood T cell repertoires in COVID-19 (dated by TCRdb to 2018 to 2021). Library preparation employed the immunoSEQ multiplex PCR assay. Entries here come from immuneACCESS through TCRdb and include only in-frame sequences with V and J called. Some clones fail to appear in such tables; in the studies checked, an unresolved V gene covers under half of the shortfall, and the cause of the remainder is unknown. Across this sample there are fewer than 350,000 clones, with nearly 90% seen only once. The ten largest clones take up roughly 1.6% of the sample. The material sequenced was PBMCs or T cells enriched from blood (not recorded which). The receptors originated from a young woman with acute COVID-19.

The count of this clone is one. The chain employs TRBV28 and TRBJ1-3, with D possibly matching TRBD1 (5 bases). This CDR3 is 14 amino acids long. In germline, CDR1 is MDHEN, CDR2 SYDVKM. Trimming pared 6 bases from V and 0 bases from J, leaving 9 bases between. The CDR3 region has the DNA TGTGCCAGCAGCAGGGCCTCCTCTGGAAACACCATATATTTT. Translation gives CASSRASSGNTIYF. The variable domain in full, completed from reference TRBV28 and TRBJ1-3, reads DVKVTQSSRYLVKRTGEKVFLECVQDMDHENMFWYRQDPGLGLRLIYFSYDVKMKEKGDIPEGYSVSREKKERFSLILESASTNQTSMYLCASSRASSGNTIYFGEGSWLTVV.

The gene calls are TRBV28 and TRBJ2-2; the match to TRBD2 covers 10 bases. The V and J ends lost 7 bases and 1 base, in that order; junction bases with no gene match: 9. Germline CDR1 and CDR2: MDHEN and SYDVKM. The CDR3 is 17 amino acids. The CDR3 protein is CASTAGGTSENTGELFF. The CDR3 DNA reads TGTGCCAGCACCGCCGGAGGGACTAGCGAGAACACCGGGGAGCTGTTTTTT.

This clone was seen a few times. The genes are TRBV19 and TRBJ2-3; D may be TRBD2 (5 bases). V was pared by 5 bases and J by 5 bases, with 8 bases between. Germline assignment: CDR1 LNHDA and CDR2 SQIVND (reference sequence). The CDR3 is made up of 12 amino acids. CDR3 DNA: TGTGCCAGTAGTGTAAGCGGAGATACGCAGTATTTT. This codes for CASSVSGDTQYF.